The following is a T cell receptor (beta chain) sequence with its context. CDR1 SGHRS and CDR2 YFSETQ come from the germline V gene. There are 15 residues in the CDR3. V was clipped by 3 bases and J by 1 base, with 11 bases between them. The sample is drawn from a study of blood T cell repertoires in COVID-19. Participant-reported clinical history was the basis for cohort assignment. A COVID-19 case was met by exposed participants within 2 weeks before study entry. Authors' analysis steps: Amplified reference gene primers provided the basis for estimating nucleated cell counts. The assay was immunoSEQ multiplex PCR, and TCRdb's table has in-frame clones only and misses some. V and J calls and clone size are as listed in that table; D and trimming were resolved from the DNA. Among some 180,000 clones, roughly 80% were seen once, and the ten largest hold around an eighth.

The sequenced material came from PBMCs or T cells enriched from blood (not recorded which). This clonotype originated in a man between 60 and 70 years old who had been exposed to COVID-19. V is TRBV5-1 and J is TRBJ1-5, with D perhaps matching TRBD1 (6 bases). Here the CDR3 reads CASSSGGQSNQPQHF. In nucleotides, the CDR3 is TGCGCCAGCAGCTCCGGAGGACAGAGCAATCAGCCCCAGCATTTT.